This entry lists 16 T cell receptor beta chains sequenced from one sample in a study of blood T cell repertoires in COVID-19. Clones were read by immunoSEQ multiplex PCR, and TCRdb kept only the in-frame ones, dropping some. The sample consists of over 95,000 clones, approximately 80% of them appearing once. Sequenced material: peripheral blood. Receptors were obtained from a human donor in a cohort sampled during active COVID-19.

V and J are TRBV29-1 and TRBJ1-1; a possible D gene is TRBD1 (6 bases). Germline V gene sequence: CDR1 SQVTM, CDR2 ANQGSEA. This CDR3 comprises 12 residues. Trimming cost V 3 bases and J 4 bases, with 9 bases left between them. In nucleotides, the CDR3 is TGCAGCGTTGACCCCAGGGGCACTGAAGCTTTCTTT. Its translation: CSVDPRGTEAFF.

This clone was found many times. This chain connects TRBV19 to TRBJ2-7; 10 bases are a match to TRBD2. The CDR3 consists of 15 residues. Germline V gene data show CDR1 as LNHDA and CDR2 as SQIVND (reference sequence). J gave up 0 bases and V 6 bases, and 5 bases lay outside the gene matches. CDR3 nucleotides: TGTGCCAGTAGCCGGGCTAGCGGGGGCTCCTACGAGCAGTACTTC. Its protein is CASSRASGGSYEQYF.

This chain links TRBV19 with TRBJ2-7; 7 bases are a match to TRBD1. Losses at the gene ends were 0 bases for V and 2 bases for J; bases not matched to a gene: 10. The germline CDR1 and CDR2 sequences are LNHDA and SQIVND (reference sequence). The CDR3 sequence is 17 residues long. The CDR3 loop reads CASSIDLPYRGPYEQYF. The CDR3 bases are TGTGCCAGTAGTATAGATCTCCCGTACAGGGGACCCTACGAGCAGTACTTC.

The chain recombines TRBV6-6 with TRBJ2-5, with 8 bases fitting TRBD2. Trimming at V came to 7 bases and at J to 2 bases, leaving 6 bases not matched to a gene. Germline CDR1 is MNHNY and CDR2 is SVGAGI (reference sequence). The CDR3 consists of 14 residues. The CDR3 protein is CASKVAGQQETQYF. DNA of the CDR3: TGTGCCAGCAAAGTAGCGGGGCAGCAAGAGACCCAGTACTTC.

This CDR3 reads CASSLEVTGLGTEAFF. For the CDR3, the DNA is TGCGCCAGCAGCTTGGAGGTGACAGGTCTGGGGACTGAAGCTTTCTTT. The genes are TRBV5-1 and TRBJ1-1; maybe TRBD1 (6 bases). The germline V gene has CDR1 SGHRS and CDR2 YFSETQ. Trimming pared 0 bases from V and 5 bases from J, leaving 17 bases between. This CDR3 contains 16 residues.

The CDR3 coding sequence is TGTGCCAGCGGACCAGGACAGGGAAACTATGGCTACACCTTC. It encodes CASGPGQGNYGYTF. The chain couples TRBV11-3 to TRBJ1-2, with TRBD1 matching over 8 bases. This CDR3 is built from 14 residues. Germline V CDR1 and CDR2: SGHNT, YENEEA. With 8 bases clipped from V and 2 bases from J, the junction kept 7 bases outside the gene matches.

This chain joins TRBV30 and TRBJ1-2; no firm D call. The CDR3 totals 11 residues. Germline assignment: CDR1 GTSNPN and CDR2 SVGIG (reference sequence). V was trimmed by 3 bases and J by 5 bases, leaving 7 bases between them. In DNA form, the CDR3 reads TGTGCCTGGAGCCCTTTATATGGCTACACCTTC. Protein: CAWSPLYGYTF. Filled out from reference TRBV30 and TRBJ1-2, the complete variable domain reads SQTIHQWPATLVQPVGSPLSLECTVEGTSNPNLYWYRQAAGRGLQLLFYSVGIGQISSEVPQNLSASRPQDRQFILSSKKLLLSDSGFYLCAWSPLYGYTFGSGTRLTVV.

V and J are TRBV5-6 and TRBJ2-7; tentative D call: TRBD2 (5 bases). The CDR3 is made up of 13 amino acids. The germline V gene has CDR1 SGHDT and CDR2 YYEEEE. V gave up 4 bases and J gave up 7 bases, with 15 bases separating them. This CDR3 is CASSPTLVGEQYF. The CDR3 DNA is TGTGCCAGCAGCCCGACACTAGTCGGTGAGCAGTACTTC.

The rearrangement joins TRBV6-6 to TRBJ1-2; weak D call: TRBD1 (6 bases). Trimming stripped 5 bases from V and 2 bases from J, with 12 bases between. This CDR3 comprises 14 residues. Per germline, CDR1 MNHNY and CDR2 SVGAGI (reference sequence). DNA of the CDR3: TGTGCCAGCAGTCGAGATCAGGGGAACTATGGCTACACCTTC. Residues: CASSRDQGNYGYTF.

This clone appeared once. This chain joins TRBV6-5 and TRBJ1-2; 10 bases line up with TRBD1. The CDR3 extends over 13 amino acids. The V segment lost 6 bases and the J segment 5 bases; nucleotides outside the gene matches: 3. CDR1 is MNHEY, CDR2 SVGAGI, per germline. This CDR3 is CASRPGQGYGYTF. In DNA, the CDR3 is TGTGCCAGCAGGCCGGGACAGGGGTATGGCTACACCTTC.

This rearrangement joins TRBV7-2 to TRBJ2-7; D may be TRBD1 (6 bases). The germline CDR1 and CDR2 sequences are SGHTA and FQGNSA. CDR3 length equals 15 residues. The chain's CDR3 is CASRSTGTPPYEQYF. In nucleotides, the CDR3 is TGTGCTTCCCGCTCTACCGGGACACCTCCCTACGAGCAGTACTTC.

The rearrangement links TRBV5-8 to TRBJ2-1, with a tentative D call TRBD1 (6 bases). Germline loops: CDR1 SGHTS, CDR2 YDEGEE. The V end was cut by 2 bases, the J end by 6 bases, with 18 bases between. The CDR3 length is 16 residues. This CDR3 is CASSFNRGSNSNEQFF. CDR3 bases: TGTGCCAGCAGCTTTAATAGGGGGTCGAATTCCAATGAGCAGTTCTTC. Drawing the rest from reference TRBV5-8 and TRBJ2-1, the complete variable domain is EAGVTQSPTHLIKTRGQQATLRCSPISGHTSVYWYQQALGLGLQFLLWYDEGEERNRGNFPPRFSGRQFPNYSSELNVNALELEDSALYLCASSFNRGSNSNEQFFGPGTRLTVL.

V and J are TRBV10-3 and TRBJ1-2; the D is unclear. The CDR3 length is 14 residues. Trimming removed 5 bases at V and 3 bases at J, with 13 bases between. Germline V gene sequence: CDR1 ENHRY, CDR2 SYGVKD. The CDR3 nucleotides are TGTGCCATCAGTTATGGCCTAGAGGACTATGGCTACACCTTC. Its protein is CAISYGLEDYGYTF.

The chain is built from TRBV6-6 and TRBJ1-1, with D perhaps matching TRBD1 (5 bases). Trimming cost V 6 bases and J 1 base, with 15 bases left between them. Germline CDR1 reads MNHNY; CDR2 reads SVGAGI (reference sequence). The CDR3 has 15 amino acids. The CDR3 sequence: CASSGIGGGNTEAFF. The DNA of the CDR3 is TGTGCCAGCAGCGGAATCGGGGGGGGGAACACTGAAGCTTTCTTT.

The CDR3 DNA follows: TGTGCCAGTCAACAGGGTGGCTCCTACAATGAGCAGTTCTTC. Translated: CASQQGGSYNEQFF. The rearrangement joins TRBV2 to TRBJ2-1; tentatively, D is TRBD1 (6 bases). Trimming left V 9 bases short and J 0 bases short, with 12 bases between. There are 14 residues in the CDR3. Germline V gives CDR1 SNHLY, CDR2 FYNNEI.

The J gene is TRBJ2-5, the V gene TRBV4-1; possible D gene TRBD1, 5 bases. The CDR3 totals 15 residues. The V gene lost 1 base and the J gene lost 4 bases, with 13 bases spanning the gap. Germline V lookup: CDR1 MGHRA, CDR2 YSYEKL. The CDR3 DNA follows: TGCGCCAGCAGCCAAGGAGGCACAGGAAGAGAGACCCAGTACTTC. Translation: CASSQGGTGRETQYF.